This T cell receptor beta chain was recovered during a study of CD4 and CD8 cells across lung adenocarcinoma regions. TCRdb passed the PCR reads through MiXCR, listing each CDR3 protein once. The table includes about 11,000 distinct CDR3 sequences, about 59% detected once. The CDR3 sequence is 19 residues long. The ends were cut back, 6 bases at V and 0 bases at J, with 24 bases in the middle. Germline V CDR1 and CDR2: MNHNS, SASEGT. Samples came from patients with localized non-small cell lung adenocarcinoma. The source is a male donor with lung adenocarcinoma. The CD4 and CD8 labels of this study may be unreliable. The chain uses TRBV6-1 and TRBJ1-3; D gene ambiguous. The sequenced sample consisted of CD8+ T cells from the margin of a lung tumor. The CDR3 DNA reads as TGTGCCAGCAGCCGAACTAGGTTCGGGAACTACTTCTCTGGAAACACCATATATTTT. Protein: CASSRTRFGNYFSGNTIYF.